Below, 11 T cell receptor beta chains from the same sample are listed, as sequenced in a study of cytomegalovirus exposure and HLA in healthy donors. 60 Vbeta and 13 Jbeta primers were used in PCR. Clones were read by immunoSEQ multiplex PCR, and TCRdb kept only the in-frame ones, dropping some. The table includes some 95,000 clones, about 70% detected once. Material: PBMCs. These receptors came from a man younger than 45 in good health and CMV-seronegative.

The chain joins TRBV4-2 to TRBJ1-4; no clear D. Germline V gene lookup returns CDR1 LGHNA and CDR2 YNFKEQ. This CDR3 comprises 16 residues. Trimming cost V 4 bases and J 0 bases, with 12 bases left between them. The CDR3 region has the DNA TGTGCCAGCAGCCCCAGAGATAGCGCAACTAATGAAAAACTGTTTTTT. It codes for CASSPRDSATNEKLFF.

This clone was counted between two and nine times. This sequence joins TRBV11-2 and TRBJ1-4; maybe TRBD1 (6 bases). V lost 5 bases, J lost 8 bases, and 12 bases lay in between. The CDR3 is made up of 13 amino acids. CDR1 is SGHAT, CDR2 FQNNGV, per germline. CDR3 in amino acids: CASSPNRVEKLFF. In nucleotides, the CDR3 is TGTGCCAGCAGCCCAAACAGGGTCGAAAAACTGTTTTTT.

The genes are TRBV18 and TRBJ2-7; D unclear. From germline, CDR1 is KGHSH and CDR2 LQKENI. With 3 bases removed from V and 4 bases from J, the gap between germline ends came to 10 bases. The CDR3 loop spans 13 amino acids. The CDR3 protein is CASSPTVQYEQYF. CDR3 sequence (DNA): TGTGCCAGCTCACCTACAGTACAATACGAGCAGTACTTC.

This sequence joins TRBV27 and TRBJ2-7, with 7 bases identical to TRBD1. Trimming took 5 bases from V and 3 from J; bases not matched to a gene: 7. The germline CDR1 and CDR2 sequences are MNHEY and SMNVEV (reference sequence). The CDR3 sequence is 14 residues long. The CDR3 reads CASSRQGGNYEQYF. In DNA, the CDR3 is TGTGCCAGCAGTAGACAGGGCGGAAACTACGAGCAGTACTTC.

The V gene is TRBV18, the J gene TRBJ2-4; 7 bases are a match to TRBD2. CDR1 is KGHSH, CDR2 LQKENI, per germline. V was clipped by 6 bases and J by 2 bases; unmatched bases: 16. The CDR3 is 18 residues long. This CDR3 reads CASSPKLGGNVPKNIQYF. The CDR3, as DNA: TGTGCCAGCTCCCCGAAGCTGGGAGGGAACGTGCCCAAAAACATTCAGTACTTC. Drawing the rest from reference TRBV18 and TRBJ2-4, the complete variable domain is NAGVMQNPRHLVRRRGQEARLRCSPMKGHSHVYWYRQLPEEGLKFMVYLQKENIIDESGMPKERFSAEFPKEGPSILRIQQVVRGDSAAYFCASSPKLGGNVPKNIQYFGAGTRLSVL.

This clone came up a few times. This chain connects TRBV5-6 to TRBJ2-7; 8 bases line up with TRBD1. The CDR3 is 14 amino acids. The germline gives CDR1 SGHDT, CDR2 YYEEEE. Trimming cost V 3 bases and J 3 bases; bases outside gene matches: 5. The DNA of the CDR3 is TGTGCCAGCAGCTCGACCGGGACAGGCTACGAGCAGTACTTC. The encoded protein is CASSSTGTGYEQYF.

The CDR3 spells CASNTGITEAFF. The CDR3 bases are TGTGCCAGCAACACGGGGATTACTGAAGCTTTCTTT. V usage is TRBV2 and J usage is TRBJ1-1; D is undetermined. V was shortened by 7 bases and J by 5 bases, with 11 bases between the two germline ends. Germline loops: CDR1 SNHLY, CDR2 FYNNEI. The CDR3 has 12 residues. Full variable domain (outside the CDR3, taken from reference TRBV2 and TRBJ1-1): EPEVTQTPSHQVTQMGQEVILRCVPISNHLYFYWYRQILGQKVEFLVSFYNNEISEKSEIFDDQFSVERPDGSNFTLKIRSTKLEDSAMYFCASNTGITEAFFGQGTRLTVV.

The chain uses TRBV5-6 and TRBJ1-6; D perhaps matches TRBD1 (6 bases). Germline V gene data show CDR1 as SGHDT and CDR2 as YYEEEE. This CDR3 is 15 amino acids long. The V and J ends lost 0 bases and 7 bases respectively, with 11 bases between them. The CDR3 region has the DNA TGTGCCAGCAGCTTGGGACAGGTAGAAAATTCACCCCTCCACTTT. Translating it yields CASSLGQVENSPLHF. The variable domain in full, with the rest retrieved from reference TRBV5-6 and TRBJ1-6, is DAGVTQSPTHLIKTRGQQVTLRCSPKSGHDTVSWYQQALGQGPQFIFQYYEEEERQRGNFPDRFSGHQFPNYSSELNVNALLLGDSALYLCASSLGQVENSPLHFGNGTRLTVT.

The chain links TRBV10-3 to TRBJ1-1, with no clear D. The length of the CDR3 is 14 residues. The V and J ends lost 5 bases and 0 bases respectively, with 10 bases between them. Germline CDR1 is ENHRY and CDR2 is SYGVKD. The DNA for the CDR3 is TGTGCCATCAGTTCCAGTGCCGTGAACACTGAAGCTTTCTTT. Its translation: CAISSSAVNTEAFF.

This chain uses TRBV27 with TRBJ2-7; the D is unclear. The CDR3 loop spans 13 amino acids. Trimming removed 3 bases at V and 2 bases at J, with 8 bases between. In germline, CDR1 is MNHEY, CDR2 SMNVEV (reference sequence). The CDR3 nucleotides are TGTGCCAGCAGTTTTGCCGGAGCCTACGAGCAGTACTTC. Protein: CASSFAGAYEQYF.

This clone was seen only a few times. The rearrangement links TRBV6-5 to TRBJ1-5; 7 nucleotides agree with TRBD1. CDR3 length: 14 residues. Germline CDR1 is MNHEY and CDR2 is SVGAGI. V dropped 6 bases and J dropped 4; count of bases not matched to a gene: 6. Here the CDR3 DNA reads TGTGCCAGCAGACCGACAGGGAGAAATCAGCCCCAGCATTTT. This translates into CASRPTGRNQPQHF.